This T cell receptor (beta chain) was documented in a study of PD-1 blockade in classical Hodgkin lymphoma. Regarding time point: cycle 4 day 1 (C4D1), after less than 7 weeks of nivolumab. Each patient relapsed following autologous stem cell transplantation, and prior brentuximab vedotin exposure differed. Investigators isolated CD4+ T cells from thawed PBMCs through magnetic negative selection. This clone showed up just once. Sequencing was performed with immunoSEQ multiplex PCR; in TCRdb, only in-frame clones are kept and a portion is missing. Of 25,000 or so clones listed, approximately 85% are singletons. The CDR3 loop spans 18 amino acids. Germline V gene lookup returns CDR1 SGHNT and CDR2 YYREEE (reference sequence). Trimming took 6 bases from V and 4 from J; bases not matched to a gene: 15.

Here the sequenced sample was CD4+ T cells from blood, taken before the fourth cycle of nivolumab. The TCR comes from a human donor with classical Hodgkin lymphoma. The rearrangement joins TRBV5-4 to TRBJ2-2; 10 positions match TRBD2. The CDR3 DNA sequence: TGTGCCAGCACCGCCGGGACTAGCGCACCCGGCGGCACCGGGGAGCTGTTTTTT. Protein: CASTAGTSAPGGTGELFF.